This entry features one T cell receptor (beta chain) sequence. Its target is unknown. Exclusions: uncontrolled infection, other autoimmune disease, pregnancy, lactation. These data originate in a study of T cells in Graves' hyperthyroidism and ophthalmopathy. Study results and caveats: The model's output predicted ophthalmopathy at a median of about 5.9 months prior to onset.

Amplified TCR beta CDR3 regions came from RNA transcripts. HTBI primers were the set used in a first-round RT-PCR of the TCR CDR3. TCRdb re-called the multiplex PCR reads through MiXCR, storing one row per CDR3 protein. Among about 620,000 distinct CDR3 sequences, around 15% were seen once, and the ten largest hold 3.5% to 4%. Germline V gene data show CDR1 as SGHVS and CDR2 as FNYEAQ. The CDR3 contains 12 residues. Deletions cut 5 bases from V and 3 bases from J, with 8 bases between. The receptor's source is a woman under 40 with Graves' hyperthyroidism. The V call is TRBV7-6, the J call TRBJ2-7; D is possibly TRBD2 (5 bases). Sequencing used blood. The CDR3 sequence: CASSRGNYEQYF. CDR3 DNA: TGTGCCAGCAGCCGGGGAAACTACGAGCAGTACTTC.